This T cell receptor beta chain was retrieved from a study of blood T cell repertoires in COVID-19. Using immunoSEQ multiplex PCR, the repertoire was profiled, and TCRdb retains in-frame clones only, with some absent. The sample has about 230,000 clones; 75% to 85% are singletons. There are 16 residues in the CDR3. Germline CDR1 and CDR2: MNHEY and SMNVEV (reference sequence). The V gene lost 7 bases and the J gene lost 2 bases, with 21 bases spanning the gap. This chain joins TRBV27 and TRBJ2-7, with D possibly matching TRBD1 (6 bases). The sequence was obtained from a woman aged 45-65 years with acute or convalescent COVID-19. Sequencing used peripheral blood. CDR3 in amino acids: CASTPSSGEGAYEQYF. CDR3 sequence (DNA): TGTGCCAGCACCCCTTCGAGCGGAGAGGGGGCCTACGAGCAGTACTTC.